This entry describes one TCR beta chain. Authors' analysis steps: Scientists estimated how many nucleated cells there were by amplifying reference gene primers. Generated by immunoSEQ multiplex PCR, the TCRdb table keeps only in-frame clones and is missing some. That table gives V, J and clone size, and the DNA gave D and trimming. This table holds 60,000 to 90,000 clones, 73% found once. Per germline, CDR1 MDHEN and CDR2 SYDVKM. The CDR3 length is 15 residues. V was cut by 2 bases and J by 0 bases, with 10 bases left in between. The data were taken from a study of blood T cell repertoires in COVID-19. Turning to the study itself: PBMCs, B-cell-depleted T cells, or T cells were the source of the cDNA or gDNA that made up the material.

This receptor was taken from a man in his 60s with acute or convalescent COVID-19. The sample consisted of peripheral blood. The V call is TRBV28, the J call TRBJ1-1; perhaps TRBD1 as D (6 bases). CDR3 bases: TGTGCCAGCAGTTTAGAGGACAGCATGAACACTGAAGCTTTCTTT. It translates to CASSLEDSMNTEAFF.